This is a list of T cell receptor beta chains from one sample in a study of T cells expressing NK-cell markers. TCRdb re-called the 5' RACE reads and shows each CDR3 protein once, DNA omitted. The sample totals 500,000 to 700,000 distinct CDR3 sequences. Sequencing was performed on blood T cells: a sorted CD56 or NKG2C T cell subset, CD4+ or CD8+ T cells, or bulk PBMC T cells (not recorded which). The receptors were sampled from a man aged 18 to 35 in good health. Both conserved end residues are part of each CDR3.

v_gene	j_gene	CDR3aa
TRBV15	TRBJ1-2	CATSRDGEGSNYGYTF
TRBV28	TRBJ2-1	CASRLGTGDYNEQFF
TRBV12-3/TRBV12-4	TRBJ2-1	CASSQAGAAPTLGQFF
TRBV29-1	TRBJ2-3	CSVRGVFTDTQYF
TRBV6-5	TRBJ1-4	CASSYSARGREKLFF
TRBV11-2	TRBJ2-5	CASSKLGTYQETQYF
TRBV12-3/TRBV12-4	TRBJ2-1	CASSFPGLAGSNEQFF
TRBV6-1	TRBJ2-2	CASRSGQGTGELFF
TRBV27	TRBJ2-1	CASSLWDREADEQFF
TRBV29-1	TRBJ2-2	CSVETSLNTGELFF